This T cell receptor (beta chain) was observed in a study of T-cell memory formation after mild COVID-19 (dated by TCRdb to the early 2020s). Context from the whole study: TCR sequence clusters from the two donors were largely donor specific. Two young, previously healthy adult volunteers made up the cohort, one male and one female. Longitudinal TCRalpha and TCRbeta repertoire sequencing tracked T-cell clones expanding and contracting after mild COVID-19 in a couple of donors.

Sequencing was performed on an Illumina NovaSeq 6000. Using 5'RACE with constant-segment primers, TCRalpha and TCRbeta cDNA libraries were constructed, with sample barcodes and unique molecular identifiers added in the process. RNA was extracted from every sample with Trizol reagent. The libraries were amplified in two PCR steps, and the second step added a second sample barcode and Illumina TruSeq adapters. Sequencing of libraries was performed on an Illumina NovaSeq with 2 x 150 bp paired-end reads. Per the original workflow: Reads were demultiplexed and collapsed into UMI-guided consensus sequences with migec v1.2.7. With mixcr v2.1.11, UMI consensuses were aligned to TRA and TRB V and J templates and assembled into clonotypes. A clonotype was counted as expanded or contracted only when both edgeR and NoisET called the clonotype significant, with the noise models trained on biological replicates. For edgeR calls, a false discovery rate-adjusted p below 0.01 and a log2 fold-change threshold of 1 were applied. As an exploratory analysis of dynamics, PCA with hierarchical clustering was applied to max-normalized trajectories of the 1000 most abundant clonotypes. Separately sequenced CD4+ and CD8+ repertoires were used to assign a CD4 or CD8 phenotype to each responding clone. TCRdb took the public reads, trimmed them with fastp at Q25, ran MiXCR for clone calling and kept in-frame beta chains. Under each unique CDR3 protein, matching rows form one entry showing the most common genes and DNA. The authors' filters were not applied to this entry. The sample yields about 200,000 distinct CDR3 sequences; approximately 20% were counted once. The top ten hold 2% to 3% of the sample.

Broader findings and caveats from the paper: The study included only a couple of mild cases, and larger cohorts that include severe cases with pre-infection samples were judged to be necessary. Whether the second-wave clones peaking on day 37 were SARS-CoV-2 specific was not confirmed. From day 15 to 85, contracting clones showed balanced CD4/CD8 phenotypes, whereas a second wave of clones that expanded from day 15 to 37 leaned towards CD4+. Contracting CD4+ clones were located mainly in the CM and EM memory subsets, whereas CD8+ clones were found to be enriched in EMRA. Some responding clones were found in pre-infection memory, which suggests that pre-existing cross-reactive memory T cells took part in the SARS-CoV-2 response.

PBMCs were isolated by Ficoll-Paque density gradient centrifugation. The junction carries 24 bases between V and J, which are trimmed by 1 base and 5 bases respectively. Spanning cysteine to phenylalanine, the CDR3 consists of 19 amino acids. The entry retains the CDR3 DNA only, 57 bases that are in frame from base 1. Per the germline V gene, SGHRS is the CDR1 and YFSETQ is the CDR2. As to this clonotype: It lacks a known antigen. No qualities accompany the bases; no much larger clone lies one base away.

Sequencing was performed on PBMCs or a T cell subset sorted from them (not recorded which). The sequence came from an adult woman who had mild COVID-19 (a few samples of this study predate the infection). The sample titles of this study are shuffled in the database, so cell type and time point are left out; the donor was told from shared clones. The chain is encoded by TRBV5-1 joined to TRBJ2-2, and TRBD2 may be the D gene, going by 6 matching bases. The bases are TGCGCCAGCAGCTTGCCAATTAAGGTGACTAGGGAGAGGACCGGGGAGCTGTTTTTT. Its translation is CASSLPIKVTRERTGELFF.